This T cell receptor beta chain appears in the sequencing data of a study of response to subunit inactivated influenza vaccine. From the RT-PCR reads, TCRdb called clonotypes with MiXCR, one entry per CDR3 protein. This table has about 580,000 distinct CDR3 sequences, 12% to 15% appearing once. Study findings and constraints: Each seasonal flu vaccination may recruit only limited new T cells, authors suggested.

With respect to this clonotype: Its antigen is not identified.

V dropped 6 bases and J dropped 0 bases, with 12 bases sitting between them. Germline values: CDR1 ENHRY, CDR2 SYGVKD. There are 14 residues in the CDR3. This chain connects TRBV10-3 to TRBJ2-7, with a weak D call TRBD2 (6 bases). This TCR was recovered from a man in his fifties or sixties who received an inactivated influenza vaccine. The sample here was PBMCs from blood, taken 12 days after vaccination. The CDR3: CAISSGGTSYEQYF. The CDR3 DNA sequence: TGTGCCATCAGCTCTGGCGGGACCTCCTACGAGCAGTACTTC.